Described below is a single T cell receptor (beta chain) sequence and its context. The antigen remains undetermined. The record originates from a study of cytomegalovirus exposure and HLA in healthy donors. Study-wide points: Reportedly, HLA-A and HLA-B alleles of most subjects were accurately predicted from TCR beta. For most TCR beta V segments, an earlier analysis put the productive rate at about 90% or about 30% of the time.

V shed 2 bases and J 4 bases; nucleotides not matched to a gene: 11. The CDR3 runs 18 residues. Germline V gene sequence: CDR1 MDHEN, CDR2 SYDVKM. PCR primers comprised 60 Vbeta and 13 Jbeta primers. Sequencing used immunoSEQ multiplex PCR; TCRdb keeps in-frame clones, though not all of them. The data show 130,000 to 150,000 clones, just under 80% seen once. Specimen: PBMCs. The receptor was derived from a man aged 25 to 45 in good health and CMV-seronegative. The chain joins TRBV28 to TRBJ1-3; TRBD1 matches 10 bases. As DNA, the CDR3 is TGTGCCAGCAGTTTACTCCCCGGGACAGGGGTCACAGGAAACACCATATATTTT. Protein: CASSLLPGTGVTGNTIYF. Full variable domain (outside the CDR3, taken from reference TRBV28 and TRBJ1-3): DVKVTQSSRYLVKRTGEKVFLECVQDMDHENMFWYRQDPGLGLRLIYFSYDVKMKEKGDIPEGYSVSREKKERFSLILESASTNQTSMYLCASSLLPGTGVTGNTIYFGEGSWLTVV.